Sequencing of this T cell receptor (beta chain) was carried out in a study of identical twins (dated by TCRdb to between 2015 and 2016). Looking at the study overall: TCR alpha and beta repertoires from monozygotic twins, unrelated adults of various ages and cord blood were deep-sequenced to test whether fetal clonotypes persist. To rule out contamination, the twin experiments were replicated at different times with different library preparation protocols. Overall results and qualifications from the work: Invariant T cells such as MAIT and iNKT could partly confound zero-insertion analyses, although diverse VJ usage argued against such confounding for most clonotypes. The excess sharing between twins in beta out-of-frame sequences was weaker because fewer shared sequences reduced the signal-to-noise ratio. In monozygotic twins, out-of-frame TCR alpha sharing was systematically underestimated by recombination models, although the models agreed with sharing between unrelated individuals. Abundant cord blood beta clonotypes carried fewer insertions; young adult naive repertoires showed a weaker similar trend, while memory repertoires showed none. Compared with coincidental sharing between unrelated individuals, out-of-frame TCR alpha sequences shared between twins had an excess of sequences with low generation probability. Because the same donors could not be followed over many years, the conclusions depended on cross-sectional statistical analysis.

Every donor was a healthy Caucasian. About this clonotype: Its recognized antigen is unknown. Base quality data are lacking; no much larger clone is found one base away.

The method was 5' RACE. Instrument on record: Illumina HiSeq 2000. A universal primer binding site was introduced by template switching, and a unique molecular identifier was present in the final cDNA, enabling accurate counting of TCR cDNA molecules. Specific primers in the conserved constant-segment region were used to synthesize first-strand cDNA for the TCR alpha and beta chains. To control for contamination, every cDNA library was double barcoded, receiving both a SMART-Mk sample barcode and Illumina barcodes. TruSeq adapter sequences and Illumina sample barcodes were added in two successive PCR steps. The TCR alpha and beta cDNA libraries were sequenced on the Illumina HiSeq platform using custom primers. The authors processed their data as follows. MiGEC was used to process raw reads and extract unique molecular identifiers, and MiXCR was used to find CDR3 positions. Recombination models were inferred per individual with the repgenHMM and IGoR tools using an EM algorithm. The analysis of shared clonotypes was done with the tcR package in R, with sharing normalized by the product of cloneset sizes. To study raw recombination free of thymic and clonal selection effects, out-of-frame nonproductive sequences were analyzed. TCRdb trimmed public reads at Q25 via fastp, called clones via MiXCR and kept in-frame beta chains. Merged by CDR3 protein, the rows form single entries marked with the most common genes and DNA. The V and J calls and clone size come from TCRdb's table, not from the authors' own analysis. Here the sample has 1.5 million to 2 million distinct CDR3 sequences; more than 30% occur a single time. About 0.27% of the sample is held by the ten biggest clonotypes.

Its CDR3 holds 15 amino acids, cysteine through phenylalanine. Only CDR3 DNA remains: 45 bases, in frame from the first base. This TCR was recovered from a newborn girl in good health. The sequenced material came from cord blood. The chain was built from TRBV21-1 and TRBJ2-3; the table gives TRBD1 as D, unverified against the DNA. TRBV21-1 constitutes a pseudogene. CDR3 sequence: CASSKGHFSTDTQYF. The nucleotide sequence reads TGTGCCAGCAGCAAGGGACATTTTAGCACAGATACGCAGTATTTT.